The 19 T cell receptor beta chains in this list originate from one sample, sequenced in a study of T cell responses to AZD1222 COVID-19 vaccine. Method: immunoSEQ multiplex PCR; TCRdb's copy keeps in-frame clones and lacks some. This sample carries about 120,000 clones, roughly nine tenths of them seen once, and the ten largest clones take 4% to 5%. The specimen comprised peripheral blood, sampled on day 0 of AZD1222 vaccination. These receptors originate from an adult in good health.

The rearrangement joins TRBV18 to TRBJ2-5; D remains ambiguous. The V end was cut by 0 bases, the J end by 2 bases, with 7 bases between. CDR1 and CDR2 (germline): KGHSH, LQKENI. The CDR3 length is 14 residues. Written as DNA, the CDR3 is TGTGCCAGCTCACCACCACGCCGTCAAGAGACCCAGTACTTC. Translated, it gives CASSPPRRQETQYF.

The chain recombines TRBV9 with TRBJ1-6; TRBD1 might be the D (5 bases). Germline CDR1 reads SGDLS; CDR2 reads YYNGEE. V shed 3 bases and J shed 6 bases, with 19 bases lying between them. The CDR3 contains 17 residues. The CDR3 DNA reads TGTGCCAGCAGCGCCCGAGGGGCAGGCAGAACTAATTCACCCCTCCACTTT. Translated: CASSARGAGRTNSPLHF.

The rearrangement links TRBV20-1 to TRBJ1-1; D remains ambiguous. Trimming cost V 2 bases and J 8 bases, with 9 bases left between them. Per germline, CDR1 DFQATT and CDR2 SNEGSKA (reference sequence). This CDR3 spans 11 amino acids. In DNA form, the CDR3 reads TGCAGTGCTAGAAAGCGGCTCGAAGCTTTCTTT. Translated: CSARKRLEAFF.

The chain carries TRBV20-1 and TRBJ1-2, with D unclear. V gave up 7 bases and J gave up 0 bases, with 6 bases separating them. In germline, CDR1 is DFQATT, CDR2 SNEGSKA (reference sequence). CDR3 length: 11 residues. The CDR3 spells CSDSSNYGYTF. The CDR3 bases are TGCAGTGATTCATCTAACTATGGCTACACCTTC.

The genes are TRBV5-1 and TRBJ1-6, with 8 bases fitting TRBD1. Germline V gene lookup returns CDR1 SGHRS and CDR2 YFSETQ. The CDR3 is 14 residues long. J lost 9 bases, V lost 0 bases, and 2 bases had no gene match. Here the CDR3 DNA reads TGCGCCAGCAGCTTGGGACAGGGGAGTTCACCCCTCCACTTT. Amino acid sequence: CASSLGQGSSPLHF.

CDR3 sequence (DNA): TGTGCCAGCATCCCCGGAGGAACTGGAAACACCATATATTTT. Translating gives CASIPGGTGNTIYF. The chain has TRBV6-5 and TRBJ1-3; D is ambiguous. There are 14 residues in the CDR3. Germline V gene data show CDR1 as MNHEY and CDR2 as SVGAGI. The V end was cut by 7 bases, the J end by 2 bases, with 12 bases between.

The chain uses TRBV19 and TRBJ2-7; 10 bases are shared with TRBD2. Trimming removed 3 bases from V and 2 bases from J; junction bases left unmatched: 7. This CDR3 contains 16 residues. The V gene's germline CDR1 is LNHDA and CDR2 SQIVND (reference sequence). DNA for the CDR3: TGTGCCAGTAGTATGGGAGCGGGGGGGCCGACCTACGAGCAGTACTTC. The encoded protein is CASSMGAGGPTYEQYF.

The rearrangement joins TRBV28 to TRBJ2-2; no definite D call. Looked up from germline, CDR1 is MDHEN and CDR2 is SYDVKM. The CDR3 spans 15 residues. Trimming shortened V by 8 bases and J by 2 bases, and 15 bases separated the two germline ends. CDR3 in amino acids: CASLYVTSNTGELFF. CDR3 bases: TGTGCCAGCCTATACGTTACGAGCAACACCGGGGAGCTGTTTTTT.

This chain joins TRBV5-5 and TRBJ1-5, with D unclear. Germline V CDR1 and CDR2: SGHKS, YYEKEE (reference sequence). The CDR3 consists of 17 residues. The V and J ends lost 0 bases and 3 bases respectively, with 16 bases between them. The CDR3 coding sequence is TGTGCCAGCAGCTTGGACCCTAGAGGGTCCGACAATCAGCCCCAGCATTTT. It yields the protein CASSLDPRGSDNQPQHF.

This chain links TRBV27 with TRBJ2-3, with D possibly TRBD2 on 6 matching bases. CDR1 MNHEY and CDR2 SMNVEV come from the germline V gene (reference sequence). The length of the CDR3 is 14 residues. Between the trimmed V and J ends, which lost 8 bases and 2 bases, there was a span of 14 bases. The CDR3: CASGTYGFTDTQYF. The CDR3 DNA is TGTGCCAGCGGGACTTATGGGTTCACAGATACGCAGTATTTT.

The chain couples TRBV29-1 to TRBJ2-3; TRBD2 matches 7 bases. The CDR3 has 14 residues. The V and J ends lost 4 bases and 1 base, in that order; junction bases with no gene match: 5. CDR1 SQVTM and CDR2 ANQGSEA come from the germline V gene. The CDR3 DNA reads TGCAGCGTTGCATTGGGACTACGCACAGATACGCAGTATTTT. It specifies CSVALGLRTDTQYF.

In DNA form, the CDR3 reads TGTGCCATCAGTGATCTGGGGGGGCCTGCCTCCGGGGCCAACGTCCTGACTTTC. Translated, it gives CAISDLGGPASGANVLTF. The chain is built from TRBV10-3 and TRBJ2-6; TRBD2 might be the D (7 bases). Germline V CDR1 and CDR2: ENHRY, SYGVKD. The CDR3 consists of 18 residues. Trimming cost V 3 bases and J 4 bases, with 19 bases left between them.

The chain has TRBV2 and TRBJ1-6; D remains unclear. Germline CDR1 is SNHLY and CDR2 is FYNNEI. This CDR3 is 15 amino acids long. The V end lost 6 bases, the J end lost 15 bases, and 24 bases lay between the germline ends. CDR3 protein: CASRPRSGSKSLLHF. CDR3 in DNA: TGTGCCAGCAGGCCCCGGAGTGGATCCAAGAGCCTCCTCCACTTT.

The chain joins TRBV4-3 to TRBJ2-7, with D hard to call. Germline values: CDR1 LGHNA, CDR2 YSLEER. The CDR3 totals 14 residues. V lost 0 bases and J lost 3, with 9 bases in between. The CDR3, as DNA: TGCGCCAGCAGCCAAGATCCAAGCTTCTACGAGCAGTACTTC. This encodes CASSQDPSFYEQYF.

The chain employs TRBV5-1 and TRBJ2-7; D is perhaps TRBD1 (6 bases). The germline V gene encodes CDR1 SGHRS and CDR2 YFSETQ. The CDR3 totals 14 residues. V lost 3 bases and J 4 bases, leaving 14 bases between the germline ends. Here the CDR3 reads CASSSDRPRYEQYF. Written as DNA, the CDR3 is TGCGCCAGCAGCTCTGACAGGCCAAGATACGAGCAGTACTTC.

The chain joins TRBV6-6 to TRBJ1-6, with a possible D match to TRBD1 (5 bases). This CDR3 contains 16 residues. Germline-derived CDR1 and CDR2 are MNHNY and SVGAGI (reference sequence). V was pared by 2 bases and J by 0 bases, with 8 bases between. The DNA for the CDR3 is TGTGCCAGCAGTTACCGGGGGAGCTCCTATAATTCACCCCTCCACTTT. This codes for CASSYRGSSYNSPLHF.

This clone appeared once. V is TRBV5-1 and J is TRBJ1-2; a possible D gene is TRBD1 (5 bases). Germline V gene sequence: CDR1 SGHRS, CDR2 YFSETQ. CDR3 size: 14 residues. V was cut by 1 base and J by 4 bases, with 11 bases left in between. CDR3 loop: CASSLFQGGYGYTF. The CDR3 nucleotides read TGCGCCAGCAGCTTGTTCCAGGGAGGCTATGGCTACACCTTC.

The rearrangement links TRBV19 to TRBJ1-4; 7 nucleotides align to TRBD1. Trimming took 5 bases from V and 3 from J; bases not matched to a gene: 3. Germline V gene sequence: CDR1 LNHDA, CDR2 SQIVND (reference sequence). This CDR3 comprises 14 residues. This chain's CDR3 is CASSPTGSNEKLFF. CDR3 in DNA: TGTGCCAGTAGTCCGACAGGGTCTAATGAAAAACTGTTTTTT.

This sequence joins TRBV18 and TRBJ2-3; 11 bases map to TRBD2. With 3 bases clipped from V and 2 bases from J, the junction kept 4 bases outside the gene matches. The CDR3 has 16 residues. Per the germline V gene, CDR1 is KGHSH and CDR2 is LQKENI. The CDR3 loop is CASSPLAGGSTDTQYF. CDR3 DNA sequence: TGTGCCAGCTCACCCCTAGCGGGGGGTTCCACAGATACGCAGTATTTT.